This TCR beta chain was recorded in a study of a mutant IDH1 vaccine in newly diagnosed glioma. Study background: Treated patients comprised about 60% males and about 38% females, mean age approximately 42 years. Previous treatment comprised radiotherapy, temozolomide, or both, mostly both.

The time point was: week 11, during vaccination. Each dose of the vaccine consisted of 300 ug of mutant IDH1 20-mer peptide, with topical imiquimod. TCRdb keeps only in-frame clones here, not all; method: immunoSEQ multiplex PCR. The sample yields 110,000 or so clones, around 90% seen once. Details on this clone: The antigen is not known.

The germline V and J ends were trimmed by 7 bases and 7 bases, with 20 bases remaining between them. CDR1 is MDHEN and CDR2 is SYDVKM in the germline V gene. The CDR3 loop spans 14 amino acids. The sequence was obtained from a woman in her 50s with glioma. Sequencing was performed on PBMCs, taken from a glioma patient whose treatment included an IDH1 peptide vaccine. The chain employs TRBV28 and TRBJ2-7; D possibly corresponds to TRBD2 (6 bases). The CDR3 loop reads CASNSLGGTLEQYF. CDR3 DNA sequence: TGTGCCAGCAACTCCCTCGGGGGTACTTTGGAGCAGTACTTC.